This is a list of T cell receptor beta chains from one sample in a study of siplizumab effects on memory and regulatory T cells. Sequenced by immunoSEQ multiplex PCR; TCRdb stores in-frame clones only, minus some. The sample has over 100,000 clones, 93% seen once; the top ten hold around 0.62%. Sequencing was done on a sample of Tregs sorted from blood. The receptors derive from a human donor in good health. Both conserved end residues are part of each CDR3. The D gene is left open where the match is weak. The size entry is marked missing in some rows and otherwise reads once, few, many or a size class.

CDR3 DNA | CDR3 protein | clone size | J gene | CDR3 length | D gene | V gene
TGCGCCAGCAGCCAAGTAAAGGATAATGAAAAACTGTTTTTT | CASSQVKDNEKLFF | . | TRBJ1-4 | 14 | . | TRBV4-1
TGCGCCAGCAGTGAGGGGACACGCCATGAGCAGTTCTTC | CASSEGTRHEQFF | . | TRBJ2-1 | 13 | . | TRBV10-1
TGTGCCTGGAAGATAAGCGGGGGTAGTGGAGAGCAGTACTTC | CAWKISGGSGEQYF | once | TRBJ2-7 | 14 | TRBD2 | TRBV30
TGTGCCAGTAGTGGACTAGCGGGAAACACCGGGGAGCTGTTTTTT | CASSGLAGNTGELFF | few | TRBJ2-2 | 15 | TRBD2 | TRBV19
TGTGCCAGCAGTTACCTGGGGGTTGGAGGCTACACCTTC | CASSYLGVGGYTF | . | TRBJ1-2 | 13 | . | TRBV6-5
TGTGCCACCACGGGGACAGGGCCCACAGATACGCAGTATTTT | CATTGTGPTDTQYF | . | TRBJ2-3 | 14 | TRBD1 | TRBV10-3
TGTGCCAGCAGTTGGGGGACTGCCACAGATACGCAGTATTTT | CASSWGTATDTQYF | . | TRBJ2-3 | 14 | . | TRBV6-6
TGTGCCAGCAGTTCTAGCGGGGGGGCCTACAATGAGCAGTTCTTC | CASSSSGGAYNEQFF | . | TRBJ2-1 | 15 | TRBD2 | TRBV28
TGTGCCAGCTCGCGGGAGAGCACAGATACGCAGTATTTT | CASSRESTDTQYF | . | TRBJ2-3 | 13 | TRBD2 | TRBV2
TGTGCCAGCAGTTACTCGGTGGCAGGGACTGAAGCTTTCTTT | CASSYSVAGTEAFF | once | TRBJ1-1 | 14 | . | TRBV6-5
TGTGCCAGCTCACGGACGGGGTACAATGAGCAGTTCTTC | CASSRTGYNEQFF | . | TRBJ2-1 | 13 | . | TRBV18
TGTGCCTGGGGCCTGCTGGGAGTAGGCTACACCTTC | CAWGLLGVGYTF | . | TRBJ1-2 | 12 | . | TRBV30
TGTGCCAGCAACTTCGGGGACTTCTCCTACGAGCAGTACTTC | CASNFGDFSYEQYF | . | TRBJ2-7 | 14 | . | TRBV7-2
TGCAGCGTTGGAAGGGGGGGGCAGGGTTACACTGAAGCTTTCTTT | CSVGRGGQGYTEAFF | . | TRBJ1-1 | 15 | . | TRBV29-1
TGTGCCAGCAGTGAAGCGATGGAGACCCAGTACTTC | CASSEAMETQYF | once | TRBJ2-5 | 12 | . | TRBV6-1
TGTGCCAGCAGCGTATCGCCGGGGGTTAACTATGGCTACACCTTC | CASSVSPGVNYGYTF | . | TRBJ1-2 | 15 | . | TRBV9
TGCGCCAGCAGCCAAGTGGACTTTTCCTACGAGCAGTACTTC | CASSQVDFSYEQYF | . | TRBJ2-7 | 14 | . | TRBV4-1
TGTGCCAGCAGCTCGCCCCCACTAGGGGGAAACACCATATATTTT | CASSSPPLGGNTIYF | . | TRBJ1-3 | 15 | . | TRBV7-2
TGTGCCAGCAGGGAGGCCTACGAGCAGTACTTC | CASREAYEQYF | . | TRBJ2-7 | 11 | . | TRBV6-1
TGTGCCAGCAGCCAAGATTTGGACAGCTACAATGAGCAGTTCTTC | CASSQDLDSYNEQFF | once | TRBJ2-1 | 15 | . | TRBV4-2
TGTGCCAGCAGTTACGACGATCTCCTTCCAGGTGGCCACACCTTC | CASSYDDLLPGGHTF | once | TRBJ1-2 | 15 | . | TRBV2
TGTGCCAGCAGCCTGGGTGGGCAAGAGACCCAGTACTTC | CASSLGGQETQYF | . | TRBJ2-5 | 13 | . | TRBV11-3
TGTGCCAGCTCACCAGTTACGGGGGCCGAGCAGTACTTC | CASSPVTGAEQYF | once | TRBJ2-7 | 13 | . | TRBV18
TGTGCCAGCAGCTTGGAACCAACTAATGAAAAACTGTTTTTT | CASSLEPTNEKLFF | . | TRBJ1-4 | 14 | . | TRBV5-4
TGTGCCAGTAGTACGGGACAGGGGTCCCATAGCACAGATACGCAGTATTTT | CASSTGQGSHSTDTQYF | . | TRBJ2-3 | 17 | TRBD1 | TRBV19
TGTGCCAGCAGTCCCTCCACATCTGGAAACACCATATATTTT | CASSPSTSGNTIYF | . | TRBJ1-3 | 14 | . | TRBV6-6
TGTGCCAGCATCCAACGAGGGTCGGGGGGCTACACCTTC | CASIQRGSGGYTF | . | TRBJ1-2 | 13 | . | TRBV6-5
TGTGCCTGGAGTGTACCCCCCCGGACAGGGCTGTTTTTT | CAWSVPPRTGLFF | . | TRBJ1-4 | 13 | TRBD1 | TRBV30
TGTGCCAGCAGCTTTGGGGGGGCCCCCTACAATGAGCAGTTCTTC | CASSFGGAPYNEQFF | . | TRBJ2-1 | 15 | . | TRBV7-2
TGTGCCAGCAGCTACGACAGGGGGTCTTGGGAAGCTTTCTTT | CASSYDRGSWEAFF | once | TRBJ1-1 | 14 | TRBD1 | TRBV5-6
TGCGCCAGCCGCCGGACGGGGGGCTTGGGCTACACCTTC | CASRRTGGLGYTF | . | TRBJ1-2 | 13 | . | TRBV4-1
TGTGCCAGCAGCTTAGACAGGGAAGGAGGCTACACCTTC | CASSLDREGGYTF | . | TRBJ1-2 | 13 | TRBD1 | TRBV7-3
TGTGCCAGCAGCCCCCGTGGGTGGGAGGGCCTCTACAATGAGCAGTTCTTC | CASSPRGWEGLYNEQFF | . | TRBJ2-1 | 17 | TRBD2 | TRBV14
TGTGCCAGCAGCCAGGATGAGGGGTCCCACGGCTACACCTTC | CASSQDEGSHGYTF | . | TRBJ1-2 | 14 | . | TRBV4-2
TGTGCCAGCAACCCTGGAGTGGAGAAAAAACTGTTTTTT | CASNPGVEKKLFF | . | TRBJ1-4 | 13 | . | TRBV7-9
TGTGCCAGTAGTAGTTTTACATACAATGAGCAGTTCTTC | CASSSFTYNEQFF | . | TRBJ2-1 | 13 | . | TRBV19
TGTGCCAGCAGCGGACAGGGAGGAGAGAACACTGAAGCTTTCTTT | CASSGQGGENTEAFF | . | TRBJ1-1 | 15 | TRBD1 | TRBV2
TGTGCCAGCAGCCCCACCGGGCAGGGCTATGGCTACACCTTC | CASSPTGQGYGYTF | few | TRBJ1-2 | 14 | . | TRBV7-9
TGTGCCAGCAGCCGGGGACTAGCGGAAGGAGAGACCCAGTACTTC | CASSRGLAEGETQYF | . | TRBJ2-5 | 15 | TRBD2 | TRBV7-3
TGTGCCAGCAGCCTCTCAGGAGGATTTGACGAGCAGTACTTC | CASSLSGGFDEQYF | . | TRBJ2-7 | 14 | . | TRBV7-3
TGTGCCAGCACCCTGCAGGGGACATATGGCTACACCTTC | CASTLQGTYGYTF | . | TRBJ1-2 | 13 | . | TRBV28
TGTGCCAGCAGCCGCTTGACAGGGGGCCTAGTTTTGGACACTGAAGCTTTCTTT | CASSRLTGGLVLDTEAFF | . | TRBJ1-1 | 18 | TRBD1 | TRBV5-5
TGTGCCAGCAGCAGCTCTCGCACCGGGGAGCTGTTTTTT | CASSSSRTGELFF | . | TRBJ2-2 | 13 | . | TRBV7-3
TGTGCCAGCAGCGTAGGACAGACAGATACGCAGTATTTT | CASSVGQTDTQYF | . | TRBJ2-3 | 13 | . | TRBV9
TGTGCCAGCTCACCCCTGGGTTACACTGAAGCTTTCTTT | CASSPLGYTEAFF | . | TRBJ1-1 | 13 | . | TRBV18
TGTGCCAGCAGCCCAGGAGGGACAGGGAGCATGAACACTGAAGCTTTCTTT | CASSPGGTGSMNTEAFF | . | TRBJ1-1 | 17 | TRBD1 | TRBV7-8
TGCAGCGTCTCTAAGGGGGGGAACACTGAAGCTTTCTTT | CSVSKGGNTEAFF | . | TRBJ1-1 | 13 | . | TRBV29-1
TGTGCCAGCAGCAGGACCATGTCGCGGGTTCGAGAGACCCAGTACTTC | CASSRTMSRVRETQYF | . | TRBJ2-5 | 16 | . | TRBV7-9
TGTGCCAGCAGCTTGGGGGACAGGATCCACACCTTC | CASSLGDRIHTF | once | TRBJ1-2 | 12 | TRBD1 | TRBV5-4
TGTGCCAGCAGCCCGGGACTCCCCTCCTACAATGAGCAGTTCTTC | CASSPGLPSYNEQFF | once | TRBJ2-1 | 15 | . | TRBV7-2